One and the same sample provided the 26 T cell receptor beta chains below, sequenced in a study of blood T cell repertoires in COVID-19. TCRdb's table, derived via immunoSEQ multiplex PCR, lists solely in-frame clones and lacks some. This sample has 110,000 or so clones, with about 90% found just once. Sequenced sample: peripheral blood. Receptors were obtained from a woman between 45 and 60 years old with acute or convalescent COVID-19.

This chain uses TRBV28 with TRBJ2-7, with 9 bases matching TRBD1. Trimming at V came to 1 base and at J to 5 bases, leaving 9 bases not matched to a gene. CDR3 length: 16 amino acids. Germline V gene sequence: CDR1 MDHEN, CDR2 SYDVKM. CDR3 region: CASSLSGQGKIDEQYF. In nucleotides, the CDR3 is TGTGCCAGCAGTTTATCGGGACAGGGAAAAATCGACGAGCAGTACTTC.

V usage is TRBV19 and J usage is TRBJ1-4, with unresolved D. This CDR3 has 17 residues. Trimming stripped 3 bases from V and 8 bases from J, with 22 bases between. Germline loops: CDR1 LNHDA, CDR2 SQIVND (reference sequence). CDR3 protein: CASSMTSVWLGEEKLFF. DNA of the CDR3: TGTGCCAGTAGTATGACGTCAGTTTGGTTGGGCGAAGAAAAACTGTTTTTT.

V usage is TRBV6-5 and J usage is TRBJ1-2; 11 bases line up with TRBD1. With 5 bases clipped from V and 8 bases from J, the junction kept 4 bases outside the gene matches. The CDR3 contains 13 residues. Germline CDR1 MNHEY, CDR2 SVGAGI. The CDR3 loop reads CASSPGTGGGYTF. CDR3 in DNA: TGTGCCAGCAGTCCCGGGACAGGGGGAGGCTACACCTTC.

The CDR3 DNA sequence: TGTGCCAGCAGCGTATGGGGGGATGAGGCCGGGGAGCTGTTTTTT. Translated: CASSVWGDEAGELFF. The V gene is TRBV9, the J gene TRBJ2-2; the D gene is possibly TRBD2 (6 bases). CDR1 is SGDLS and CDR2 is YYNGEE in the germline V gene. The CDR3 loop spans 15 amino acids. V was shortened by 1 base and J by 6 bases, with 13 bases between the two germline ends.

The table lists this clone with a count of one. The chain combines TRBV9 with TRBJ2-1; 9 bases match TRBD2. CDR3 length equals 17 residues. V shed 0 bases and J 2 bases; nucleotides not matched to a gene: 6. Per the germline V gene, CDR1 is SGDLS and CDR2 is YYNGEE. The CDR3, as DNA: TGTGCCAGCAGCGTAGGTGGGGCTAGCGGGACCTACAATGAGCAGTTCTTC. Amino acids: CASSVGGASGTYNEQFF.

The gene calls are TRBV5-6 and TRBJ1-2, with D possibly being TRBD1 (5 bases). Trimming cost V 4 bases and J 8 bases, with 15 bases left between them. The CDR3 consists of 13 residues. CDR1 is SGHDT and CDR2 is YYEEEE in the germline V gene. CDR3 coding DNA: TGTGCCAGCAGCGTCTCCAGGGCGGCAGGCTACACCTTC. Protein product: CASSVSRAAGYTF.

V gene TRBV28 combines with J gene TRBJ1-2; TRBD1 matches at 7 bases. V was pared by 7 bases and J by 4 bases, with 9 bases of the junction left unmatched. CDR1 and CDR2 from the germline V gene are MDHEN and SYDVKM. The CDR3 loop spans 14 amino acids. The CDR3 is CASTSDRAAYGYTF. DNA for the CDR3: TGTGCCAGCACCTCTGACAGGGCGGCCTATGGCTACACCTTC.

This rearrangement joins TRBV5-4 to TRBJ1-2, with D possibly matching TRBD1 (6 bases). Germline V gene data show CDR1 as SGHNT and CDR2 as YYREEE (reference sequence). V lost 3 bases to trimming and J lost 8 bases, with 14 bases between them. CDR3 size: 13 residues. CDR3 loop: CASSYLGGGGYTF. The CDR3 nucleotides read TGTGCCAGCAGCTACCTGGGGGGGGGCGGCTACACCTTC.

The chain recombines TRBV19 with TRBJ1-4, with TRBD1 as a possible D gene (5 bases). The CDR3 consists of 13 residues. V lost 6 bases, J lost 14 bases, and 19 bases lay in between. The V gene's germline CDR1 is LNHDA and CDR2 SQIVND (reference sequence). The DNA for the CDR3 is TGTGCCAGTAGCCTTACTCTTGCCTCAGGGCTGTTTTTT. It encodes CASSLTLASGLFF.

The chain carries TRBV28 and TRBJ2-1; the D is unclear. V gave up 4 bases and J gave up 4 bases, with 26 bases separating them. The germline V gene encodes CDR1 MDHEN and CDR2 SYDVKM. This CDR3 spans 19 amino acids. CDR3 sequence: CASSYPLLIADLIYNEQFF. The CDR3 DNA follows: TGTGCCAGCAGTTATCCTCTCCTGATAGCAGACCTTATATACAATGAGCAGTTCTTC. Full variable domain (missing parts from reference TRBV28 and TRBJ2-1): DVKVTQSSRYLVKRTGEKVFLECVQDMDHENMFWYRQDPGLGLRLIYFSYDVKMKEKGDIPEGYSVSREKKERFSLILESASTNQTSMYLCASSYPLLIADLIYNEQFFGPGTRLTVL.

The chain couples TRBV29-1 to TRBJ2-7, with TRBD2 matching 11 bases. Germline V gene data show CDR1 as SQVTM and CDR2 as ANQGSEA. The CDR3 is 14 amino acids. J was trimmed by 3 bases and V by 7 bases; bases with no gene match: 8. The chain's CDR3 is CSEKGTSGLYEQYF. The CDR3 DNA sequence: TGCAGCGAGAAAGGGACTAGCGGACTCTACGAGCAGTACTTC.

As DNA, the CDR3 is TGTGCCAGCAGCCGGTCGAGGGATCCTAATAATTCACCCCTCCACTTT. This codes for CASSRSRDPNNSPLHF. V gene TRBV9 combines with J gene TRBJ1-6, with D unclear. The germline V and J ends were trimmed by 4 bases and 5 bases, with 16 bases remaining between them. The CDR3 runs to 16 residues. The germline CDR1 and CDR2 sequences are SGDLS and YYNGEE.

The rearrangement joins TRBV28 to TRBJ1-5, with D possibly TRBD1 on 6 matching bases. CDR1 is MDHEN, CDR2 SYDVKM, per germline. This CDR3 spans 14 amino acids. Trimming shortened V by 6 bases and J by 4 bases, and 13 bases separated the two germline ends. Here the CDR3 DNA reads TGTGCCAGCAGCCGACGGACAGCTAATCAGCCCCAGCATTTT. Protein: CASSRRTANQPQHF.

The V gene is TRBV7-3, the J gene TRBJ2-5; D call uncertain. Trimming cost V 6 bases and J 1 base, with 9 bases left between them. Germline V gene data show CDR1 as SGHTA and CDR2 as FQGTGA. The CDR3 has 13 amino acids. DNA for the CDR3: TGTGCCAGCAGGTTTGGCGGCCAAGAGACCCAGTACTTC. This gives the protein CASRFGGQETQYF.

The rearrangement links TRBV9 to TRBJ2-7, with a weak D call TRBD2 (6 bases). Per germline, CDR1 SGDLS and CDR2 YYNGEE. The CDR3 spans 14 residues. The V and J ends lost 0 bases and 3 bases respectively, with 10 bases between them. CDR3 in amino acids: CASSVAGSGYEQYF. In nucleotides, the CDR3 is TGTGCCAGCAGCGTAGCGGGTAGCGGCTACGAGCAGTACTTC.

CDR3 loop: CASSPLNTGELFF. CDR3 DNA sequence: TGTGCCAGCTCACCTCTAAACACCGGGGAGCTGTTTTTT. The gene calls are TRBV18 and TRBJ2-2; no clear D gene. This CDR3 region has 13 residues. Germline assignment: CDR1 KGHSH and CDR2 LQKENI. Trimming left V 3 bases short and J 2 bases short, with 4 bases between.

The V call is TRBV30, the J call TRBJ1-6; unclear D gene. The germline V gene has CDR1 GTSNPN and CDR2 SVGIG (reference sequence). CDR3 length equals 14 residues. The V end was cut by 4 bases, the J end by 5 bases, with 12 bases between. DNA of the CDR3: TGTGCCTGGAAGATTACAGACAATAATTCACCCCTCCACTTT. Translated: CAWKITDNNSPLHF.

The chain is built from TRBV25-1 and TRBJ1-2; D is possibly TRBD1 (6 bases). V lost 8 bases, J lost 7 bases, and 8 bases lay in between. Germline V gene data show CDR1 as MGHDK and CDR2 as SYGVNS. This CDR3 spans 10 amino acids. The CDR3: CASSDSGYTF. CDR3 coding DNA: TGTGCCAGCTCGGACAGTGGCTACACCTTC.

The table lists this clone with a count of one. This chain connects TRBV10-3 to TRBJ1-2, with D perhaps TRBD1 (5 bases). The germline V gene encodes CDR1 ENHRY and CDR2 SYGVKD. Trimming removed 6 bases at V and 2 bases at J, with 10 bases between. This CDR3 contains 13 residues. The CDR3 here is CAIRDTANYGYTF. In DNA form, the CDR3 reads TGTGCCATCAGGGACACGGCCAACTATGGCTACACCTTC.

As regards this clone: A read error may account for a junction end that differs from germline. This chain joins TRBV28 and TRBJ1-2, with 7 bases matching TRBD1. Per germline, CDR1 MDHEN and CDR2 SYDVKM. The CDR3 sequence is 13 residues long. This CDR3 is CASSALIHDRASF. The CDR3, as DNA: TGTGCCAGCAGTGCCTTGATACACGACAGGGCCAGCTTC.

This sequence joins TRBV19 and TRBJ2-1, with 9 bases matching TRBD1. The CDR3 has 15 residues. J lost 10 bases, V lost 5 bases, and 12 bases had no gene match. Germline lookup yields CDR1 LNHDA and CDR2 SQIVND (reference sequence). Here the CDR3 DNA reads TGTGCCAGTAGTCCAGACAGGGGGTTCTGGTGGGAGCAGTTCTTC. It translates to CASSPDRGFWWEQFF.

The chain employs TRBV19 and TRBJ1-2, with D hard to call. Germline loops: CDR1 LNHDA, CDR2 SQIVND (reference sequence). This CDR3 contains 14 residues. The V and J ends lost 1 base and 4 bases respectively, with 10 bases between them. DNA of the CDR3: TGTGCCAGTAGTATAGGGAGCGGAGGCTATGGCTACACCTTC. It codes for CASSIGSGGYGYTF.

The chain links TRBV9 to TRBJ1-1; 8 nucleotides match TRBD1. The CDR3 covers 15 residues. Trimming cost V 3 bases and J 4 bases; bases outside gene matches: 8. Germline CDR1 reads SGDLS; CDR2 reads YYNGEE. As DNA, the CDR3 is TGTGCCAGCAGCGCCACCGGGACAGGTGCCACTGAAGCTTTCTTT. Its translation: CASSATGTGATEAFF.

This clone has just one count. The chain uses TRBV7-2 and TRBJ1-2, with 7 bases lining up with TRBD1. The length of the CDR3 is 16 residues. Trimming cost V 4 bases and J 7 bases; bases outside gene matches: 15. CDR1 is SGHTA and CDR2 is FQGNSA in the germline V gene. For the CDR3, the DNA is TGTGCCAGCAGCTCCCTTACAGGGGTCTCTTTTGGTGGCTACACCTTC. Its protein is CASSSLTGVSFGGYTF. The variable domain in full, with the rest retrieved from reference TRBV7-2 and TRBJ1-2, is GAGVSQSPSNKVTEKGKDVELRCDPISGHTALYWYRQSLGQGLEFLIYFQGNSAPDKSGLPSDRFSAERTGGSVSTLTIQRTQQEDSAVYLCASSSLTGVSFGGYTFGSGTRLTVV.

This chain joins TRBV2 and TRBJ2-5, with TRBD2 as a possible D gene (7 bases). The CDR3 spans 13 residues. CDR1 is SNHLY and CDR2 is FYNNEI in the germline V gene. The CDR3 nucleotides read TGTGCGACCAAGGGGGGGCAGGGCGAGACCCAGTACTTC. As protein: CATKGGQGETQYF. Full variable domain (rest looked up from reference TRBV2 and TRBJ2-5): EPEVTQTPSHQVTQMGQEVILRCVPISNHLYFYWYRQILGQKVEFLVSFYNNEISEKSEIFDDQFSVERPDGSNFTLKIRSTKLEDSAMYFCATKGGQGETQYFGPGTRLLVL.

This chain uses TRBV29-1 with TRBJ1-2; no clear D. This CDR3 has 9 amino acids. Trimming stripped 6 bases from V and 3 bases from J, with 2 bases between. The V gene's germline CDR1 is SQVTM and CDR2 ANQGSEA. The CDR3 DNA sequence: TGCAGCGTCGACTATGGCTACACCTTC. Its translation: CSVDYGYTF. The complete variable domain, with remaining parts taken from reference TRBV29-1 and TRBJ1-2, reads SAVISQKPSRDICQRGTSLTIQCQVDSQVTMMFWYRQQPGQSLTLIATANQGSEATYESGFVIDKFPISRPNLTFSTLTVSNMSPEDSSIYLCSVDYGYTFGSGTRLTVV.